This T cell receptor beta chain was documented in a study of shared clonotypes between healthy human individuals. Only in-frame clones appear in the TCRdb table, and some are missing; sequencing was by immunoSEQ multiplex PCR. This table holds a few million clones, roughly 95% found once. V dropped 0 bases and J dropped 3; count of bases not matched to a gene: 3. This CDR3 is built from 15 residues. Germline CDR1 MNHEY, CDR2 SVGAGI. Naive CD8 cells lacked CD45RO and underwent positive selection for CCR7, leaving out terminally differentiated effector memory CD45RA+ cells. Sequencing used naive CD8+ T cells from PBMCs. The V gene is TRBV6-5, the J gene TRBJ2-7; 9 positions match TRBD2. This receptor was identified in a man aged 18 to 35 in good health. Some clones in this sample may be carry-over from other donors' samples. Here the CDR3 DNA reads TGTGCCAGCAGTTACTCGGCTAGCGGGATCTACGAGCAGTACTTC. It yields the protein CASSYSASGIYEQYF.